The 4 T cell receptor beta chains presented below share a single source sample, sequenced in a study of T cell changes during pregnancy in multiple sclerosis. The protocol was immunoSEQ multiplex PCR, while the TCRdb copy is restricted to in-frame clones and leaves out a portion. Of roughly 87,000 clones in the sample, roughly 93% were seen once. The sequencing used peripheral blood, collected in the third trimester of pregnancy. The receptors derive from a female donor in good health, enrolled as a control in a pregnancy study.

The chain couples TRBV6-6 to TRBJ2-7, with TRBD2 matching 8 bases. The germline V gene encodes CDR1 MNHNY and CDR2 SVGAGI (reference sequence). The CDR3 length is 12 residues. Trimming removed 2 bases from V and 6 bases from J; junction bases left unmatched: 0. This CDR3 reads CASSYAGGEQYF. CDR3 DNA sequence: TGTGCCAGCAGTTACGCGGGGGGCGAGCAGTACTTC.

The chain couples TRBV7-9 to TRBJ1-1, with unresolved D. CDR1 is SEHNR, CDR2 FQNEAQ, per germline (reference sequence). The CDR3 sequence is 13 residues long. Trimming took 5 bases from V and 8 from J, leaving 15 bases between them. CDR3 amino acids: CASSPLNPGEAFF. The CDR3 DNA reads TGTGCCAGCAGCCCACTCAACCCGGGAGAAGCTTTCTTT.

The chain employs TRBV9 and TRBJ2-4; TRBD2 matches 10 bases. CDR1 is SGDLS and CDR2 is YYNGEE in the germline V gene. Germline trimming cut 5 bases from V and 8 bases from J; bases unmatched to any gene: 7. The CDR3 covers 14 residues. CDR3 amino acids: CASSGTSGKDIQYF. CDR3 DNA: TGTGCCAGCAGTGGAACTAGCGGGAAAGACATTCAGTACTTC.

The chain joins TRBV7-9 to TRBJ1-1, with D possibly being TRBD1 (6 bases). Germline loops: CDR1 SEHNR, CDR2 FQNEAQ (reference sequence). The CDR3 sequence is 15 residues long. Trimming shortened V by 2 bases and J by 6 bases, and 16 bases separated the two germline ends. The CDR3 here is CASSLRVGGPAEAFF. The CDR3 nucleotides are TGTGCCAGCAGCTTACGTGTGGGGGGGCCGGCTGAAGCTTTCTTT.